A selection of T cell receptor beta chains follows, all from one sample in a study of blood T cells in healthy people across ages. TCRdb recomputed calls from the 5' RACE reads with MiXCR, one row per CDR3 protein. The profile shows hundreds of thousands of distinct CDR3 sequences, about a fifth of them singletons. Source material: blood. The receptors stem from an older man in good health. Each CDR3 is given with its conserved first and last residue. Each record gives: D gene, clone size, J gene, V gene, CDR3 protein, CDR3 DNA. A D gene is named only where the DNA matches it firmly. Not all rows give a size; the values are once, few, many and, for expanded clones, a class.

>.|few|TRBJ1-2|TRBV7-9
CASSLVKDTF
TGTGCCAGCAGCTTAGTGAAAGACACCTTC
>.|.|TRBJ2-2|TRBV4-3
CASSQVLASNTGELFF
TGCGCCAGCAGCCAAGTTCTAGCGTCGAACACCGGGGAGCTGTTTTTT
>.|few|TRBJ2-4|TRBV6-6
CAGSSHPGAAKNIQYF
TGTGCCGGCAGTTCCCACCCGGGGGCCGCCAAAAACATTCAGTACTTC
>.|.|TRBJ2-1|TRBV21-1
CASIRGQYNEQFF
TGTGCCAGCATCCGGGGGCAGTACAATGAGCAGTTCTTC
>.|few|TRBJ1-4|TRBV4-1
CASSHPGLINEKLFF
TGCGCCAGCAGCCACCCGGGACTGATAAATGAAAAACTGTTTTTT
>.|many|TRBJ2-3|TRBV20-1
CSAPQWRQKADTQYF
TGCAGTGCCCCCCAGTGGCGACAGAAAGCAGATACGCAGTATTTT
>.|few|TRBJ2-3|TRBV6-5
CASSYSIRKRTDTQYF
TGTGCCAGCAGTTACTCGATACGGAAACGCACAGATACGCAGTATTTT
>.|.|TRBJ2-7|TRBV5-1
CASSSGHGKLYEQYF
TGCGCCAGCAGCTCGGGACACGGTAAACTTTACGAGCAGTACTTC
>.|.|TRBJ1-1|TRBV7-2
CASSPYSGRTFF
TGTGCCAGCAGCCCTTATTCCGGAAGGACTTTCTTT
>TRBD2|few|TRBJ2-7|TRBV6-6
CASSYLTSGEQYF
TGTGCCAGCAGTTACCTTACTAGCGGTGAGCAGTACTTC
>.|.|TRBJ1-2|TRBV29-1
CSVVIGQTGYTF
TGCAGCGTTGTCATAGGACAGACAGGCTACACCTTC
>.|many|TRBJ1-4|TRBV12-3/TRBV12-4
CASSLTGLEKLFF
TGTGCCAGCAGTTTAACGGGGCTTGAAAAACTGTTTTTT
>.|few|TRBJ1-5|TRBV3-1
CASSQAKSQPQHF
TGTGCCAGCAGCCAAGCAAAGTCTCAGCCCCAGCATTTT
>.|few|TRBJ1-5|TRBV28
CASSPLSQPQHF
TGTGCCAGCAGTCCACTTAGCCAGCCCCAGCATTTT
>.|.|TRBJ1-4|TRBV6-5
CASSYSTRRYNEKLFF
TGTGCCAGCAGTTACTCGACTCGGAGATATAATGAAAAACTGTTTTTT
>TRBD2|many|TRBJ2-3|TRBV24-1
CATSLTSGSTDTQYF
TGTGCCACCAGCTTGACTAGCGGCAGCACAGATACGCAGTATTTT
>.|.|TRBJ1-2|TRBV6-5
CASRIHHGTTFYGYTF
TGTGCCAGCAGGATTCATCACGGGACAACCTTCTATGGCTACACCTTC
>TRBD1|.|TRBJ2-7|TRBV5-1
CASSMNPAGTAYEQYF
TGCGCCAGCAGCATGAACCCTGCCGGGACAGCATACGAGCAGTACTTC
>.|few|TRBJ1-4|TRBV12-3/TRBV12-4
CASRTIATNEKLFF
TGTGCCAGCCGGACAATTGCAACTAATGAAAAACTGTTTTTT
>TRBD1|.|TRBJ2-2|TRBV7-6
CASSLALKRDRLSNTGELFF
TGTGCCAGCAGCTTAGCGCTTAAGAGGGACAGGCTTTCGAACACCGGGGAGCTGTTTTTT
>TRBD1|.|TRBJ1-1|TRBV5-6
CASSFVGQGGTEAFF
TGTGCCAGCAGCTTCGTCGGACAGGGTGGCACTGAAGCTTTCTTT
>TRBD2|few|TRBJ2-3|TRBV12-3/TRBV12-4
CASSLMGRDTDTQYF
TGTGCCAGCAGTTTAATGGGGAGGGACACAGATACGCAGTATTTT
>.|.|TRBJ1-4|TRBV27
CASTSRGGRGEKLFF
TGTGCCAGCACCTCCCGGGGGGGGCGAGGTGAAAAACTGTTTTTT
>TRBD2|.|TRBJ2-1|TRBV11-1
CASSLPLSGGTDGHEQFF
TGTGCCAGCAGCCTCCCGTTAAGCGGGGGGACTGACGGCCATGAGCAGTTCTTC
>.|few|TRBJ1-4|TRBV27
CASAPRAREKLFF
TGTGCCAGTGCCCCCAGGGCGCGGGAAAAACTGTTTTTT
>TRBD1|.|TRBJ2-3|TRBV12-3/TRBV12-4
CASRGQGWTDTQYF
TGTGCCAGCAGGGGACAGGGTTGGACAGATACGCAGTATTTT
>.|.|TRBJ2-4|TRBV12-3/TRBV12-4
CASRETESINIQYF
TGTGCCAGCAGGGAGACAGAATCTATTAACATTCAGTACTTC
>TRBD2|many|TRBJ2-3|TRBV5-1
CASSSQRGATDTQYF
TGCGCCAGCAGCTCACAGCGGGGGGCCACAGATACGCAGTATTTT
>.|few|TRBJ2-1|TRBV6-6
CASSYRGGANEQFF
TGTGCCAGCAGTTACAGGGGTGGGGCCAATGAGCAGTTCTTC
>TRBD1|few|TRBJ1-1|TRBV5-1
CASSVAGTAKNTEAFF
TGCGCCAGCAGCGTAGCCGGGACAGCCAAGAACACTGAAGCTTTCTTT
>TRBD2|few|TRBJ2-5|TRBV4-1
CASSQLAPDGTSGLMETQYF
TGCGCCAGCAGCCAACTCGCCCCGGATGGGACTAGCGGGCTGATGGAGACCCAGTACTTC
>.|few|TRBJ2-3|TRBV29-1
CSVVSGADTQYF
TGCAGCGTTGTGTCAGGAGCGGATACGCAGTATTTT
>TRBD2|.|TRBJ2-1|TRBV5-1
CASSLTSGLYNEQFF
TGCGCCAGCAGCTTGACTAGCGGACTTTACAATGAGCAGTTCTTC
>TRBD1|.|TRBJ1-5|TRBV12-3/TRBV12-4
CASRWTGGEPQHF
TGTGCCAGCAGGTGGACAGGTGGTGAGCCCCAGCATTTT
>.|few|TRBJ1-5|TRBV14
CASSQAVVRVSNQPQHF
TGTGCCAGCAGCCAAGCTGTCGTCAGGGTCAGCAATCAGCCCCAGCATTTT
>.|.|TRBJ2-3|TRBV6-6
CASSYGSGPTDTQYF
TGTGCCAGCAGTTACGGGTCGGGACCCACAGATACGCAGTATTTT
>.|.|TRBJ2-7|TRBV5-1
CASSLPAPSYEQYF
TGCGCCAGCAGCTTGCCAGCCCCTTCCTACGAGCAGTACTTC
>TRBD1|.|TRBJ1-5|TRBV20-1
CSAWTGDGNQPQHF
TGCAGTGCTTGGACAGGGGATGGCAATCAGCCCCAGCATTTT
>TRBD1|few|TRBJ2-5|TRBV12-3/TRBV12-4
CASSSGTGAETQYF
TGTGCCAGCAGTTCAGGGACAGGGGCAGAGACCCAGTACTTC
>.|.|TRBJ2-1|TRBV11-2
CASSLARTRTNEQFF
TGTGCCAGCAGCTTAGCCCGGACAAGAACCAATGAGCAGTTCTTC
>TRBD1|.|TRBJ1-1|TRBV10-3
CAISEVTGPYTEAFF
TGTGCCATCAGTGAGGTGACAGGGCCTTACACTGAAGCTTTCTTT
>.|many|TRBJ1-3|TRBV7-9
CASSLQINTIYF
TGTGCCAGCAGCTTACAGATTAACACCATATATTTT
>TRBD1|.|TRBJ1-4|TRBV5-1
CASSLRGLGESEKLFF
TGCGCCAGCAGCCTAAGGGGGCTGGGGGAGAGTGAAAAACTGTTTTTT
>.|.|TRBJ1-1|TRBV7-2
CASSFFLDTEAFF
TGTGCCAGCAGCTTTTTTCTGGACACTGAAGCTTTCTTT
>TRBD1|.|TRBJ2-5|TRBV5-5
CASSWTGGVEQHF
TGTGCCAGCAGCTGGACAGGGGGCGTCGAGCAGCACTTC
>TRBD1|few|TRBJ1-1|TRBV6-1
CAALRQGANTEAFF
TGTGCCGCTCTTAGACAGGGGGCCAACACTGAAGCTTTCTTT
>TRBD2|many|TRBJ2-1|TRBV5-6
CASSWAVPSGGHNEQFF
TGTGCCAGCAGCTGGGCCGTTCCTAGCGGGGGTCACAATGAGCAGTTCTTC
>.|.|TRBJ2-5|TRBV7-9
CASSYWGVGTETQYF
TGTGCCAGCAGCTATTGGGGCGTCGGTACAGAGACCCAGTACTTC
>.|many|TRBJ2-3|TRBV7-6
CASSPTRDTQYF
TGTGCCAGCAGCCCGACCCGGGATACGCAGTATTTT
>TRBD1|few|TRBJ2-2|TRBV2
CASNWDRRTGELFF
TGTGCCAGCAATTGGGACAGGCGGACCGGGGAGCTGTTTTTT
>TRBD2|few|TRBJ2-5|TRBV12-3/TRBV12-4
CASSPGLAGTGETQYF
TGTGCCAGCAGTCCGGGACTAGCGGGGACGGGAGAGACCCAGTACTTC
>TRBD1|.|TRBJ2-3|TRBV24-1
CATIGQGTDTQYF
TGTGCCACCATCGGACAGGGCACAGATACGCAGTATTTT
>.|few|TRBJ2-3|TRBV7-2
CASSLARGTAADTQYF
TGTGCCAGCAGCTTAGCTAGAGGGACCGCGGCTGATACGCAGTATTTT